Reported below is one T cell receptor (beta chain). Its antigen is not known. Trimming took 7 bases from V and 2 from J; bases not matched to a gene: 3. The germline gives CDR1 SGHAT, CDR2 FQDESV (reference sequence). The CDR3 is 13 residues long. The data stem from a study of cytomegalovirus exposure and HLA in healthy donors. Study conclusions and caveats: Overall, roughly 150 TCR beta chains were annotated as cytomegalovirus-associated. According to a subsequent analysis, TCR clusters from the first cohort were inclined to appear together in the roughly 120 validation repertoires. A few chains tied to CMV proved CMV antigen-specific in vitro.

Sequenced by immunoSEQ multiplex PCR; TCRdb stores in-frame clones only, minus some. In the table there are some 110,000 clones, approximately 86% of which are singletons. The chain recombines TRBV11-1 with TRBJ1-1, with 8 positions matching TRBD1. Material: PBMCs. The receptor comes from a man between 18 and 29 years old in good health and CMV-seropositive. The CDR3 DNA is TGTGCCAGCATGGACAGGGATAACACTGAAGCTTTCTTT. Protein sequence: CASMDRDNTEAFF.